What follows describes a single T cell receptor beta chain. This entry is derived from a study of control samples from healthy donors and cancer patients. The method was immunoSEQ multiplex PCR; TCRdb's version includes in-frame clones alone and lacks a portion of them. Of about 120,000 clones listed, roughly 92% were seen once; the top ten hold around 0.6%. The junction had 6 bases not matched to a gene; V was cut back by 7 bases and J by 0 bases. The germline gives CDR1 SGHRS, CDR2 YFSETQ. This CDR3 is 14 amino acids long. This receptor was obtained from an elderly man with head and neck cancer. Sequencing input: PBMCs. The chain combines TRBV5-1 with TRBJ2-5; the match to TRBD2 covers 7 bases. CDR3 region: CASGSSGNQETQYF. CDR3 bases: TGCGCCAGCGGCTCTAGCGGCAACCAAGAGACCCAGTACTTC.